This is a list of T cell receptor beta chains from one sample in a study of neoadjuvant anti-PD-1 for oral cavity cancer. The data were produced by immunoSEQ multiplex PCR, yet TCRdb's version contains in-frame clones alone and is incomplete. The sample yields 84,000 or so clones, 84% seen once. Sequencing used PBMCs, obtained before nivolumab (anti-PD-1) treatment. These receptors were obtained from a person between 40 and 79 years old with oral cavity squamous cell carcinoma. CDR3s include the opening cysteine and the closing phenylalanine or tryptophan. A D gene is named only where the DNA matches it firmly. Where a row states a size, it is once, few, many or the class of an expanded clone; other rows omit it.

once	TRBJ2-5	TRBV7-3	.	CASSRTSSETQYF	TGTGCCAGCAGCCGCACTAGTTCCGAGACCCAGTACTTC
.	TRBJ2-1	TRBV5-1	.	CASSSTGPSSYNEQFF	TGCGCCAGCAGTAGTACAGGGCCTTCCTCCTACAATGAGCAGTTCTTC
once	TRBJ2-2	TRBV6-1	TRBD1	CATRGGSNTGELFF	TGTGCCACTCGAGGGGGCTCCAACACCGGGGAGCTGTTTTTT
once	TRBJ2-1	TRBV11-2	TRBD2	CASSAASGDFNEQFF	TGTGCCAGCAGCGCGGCTAGCGGAGACTTCAATGAGCAGTTCTTC
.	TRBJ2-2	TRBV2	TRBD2	CASSEGTSLTGELFF	TGTGCCAGCAGTGAAGGGACTAGCTTAACCGGGGAGCTGTTTTTT
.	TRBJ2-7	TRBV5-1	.	CASSLEGAGVNEQYF	TGCGCCAGCAGCTTGGAGGGAGCTGGGGTGAACGAGCAGTACTTC
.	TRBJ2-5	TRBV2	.	CASQRVPETQYF	TGTGCCAGCCAAAGGGTACCAGAGACCCAGTACTTC
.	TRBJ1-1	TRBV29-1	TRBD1	CSVLSQGSNTEAFF	TGCAGCGTTCTTTCACAGGGGTCGAACACTGAAGCTTTCTTT
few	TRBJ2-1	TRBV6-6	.	CASSHPGGEQFF	TGTGCCAGCAGCCACCCAGGCGGTGAGCAGTTCTTC
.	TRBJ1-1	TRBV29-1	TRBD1	CSVGTGANTEAFF	TGCAGCGTAGGGACAGGCGCGAACACTGAAGCTTTCTTT
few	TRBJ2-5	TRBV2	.	CASSLIGVEETQYF	TGTGCCAGCAGCCTTATAGGGGTCGAAGAGACCCAGTACTTC
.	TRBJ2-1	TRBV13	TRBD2	CASSLTPSGQNEQFF	TGTGCCAGCAGCTTAACCCCTAGCGGGCAAAATGAGCAGTTCTTC
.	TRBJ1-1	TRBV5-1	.	CASRATALGTEAFF	TGCGCCAGCAGGGCGACAGCATTGGGCACTGAAGCTTTCTTT
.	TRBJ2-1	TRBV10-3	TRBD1	CAITSGGNGNEQFF	TGTGCCATCACATCAGGGGGAAACGGCAATGAGCAGTTCTTC
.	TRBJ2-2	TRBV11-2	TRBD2	CASSLLAVNTGELFF	TGTGCCAGCAGCTTACTAGCGGTGAACACCGGGGAGCTGTTTTTT
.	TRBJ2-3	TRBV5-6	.	CASSSRGGELLDTQYF	TGTGCCAGCAGCTCCCGAGGGGGGGAACTGTTGGATACGCAGTATTTT
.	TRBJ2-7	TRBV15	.	CATSRDHDAAYEQYF	TGTGCCACCAGCAGAGATCACGACGCAGCCTACGAGCAGTACTTC
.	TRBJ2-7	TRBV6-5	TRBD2	CASSYSNSGSYEQYF	TGTGCCAGCAGTTACTCTAATAGCGGGAGTTACGAGCAGTACTTC
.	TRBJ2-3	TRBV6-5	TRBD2	CASSSAAAGANTQYF	TGTGCCAGCAGTTCGGCAGCCGCGGGAGCGAATACGCAGTATTTT
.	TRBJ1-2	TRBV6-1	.	CASSVLGGYTF	TGTGCCAGCAGTGTTCTGGGTGGCTACACCTTC
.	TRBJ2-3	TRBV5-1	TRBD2	CASRGELAGGPVDTQYF	TGCGCCAGCAGAGGGGAACTAGCGGGAGGGCCGGTAGATACGCAGTATTTT
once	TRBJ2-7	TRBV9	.	CASSPGSPEQYF	TGTGCCAGCAGCCCAGGGAGCCCCGAGCAGTACTTC
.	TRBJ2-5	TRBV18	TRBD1	CASSPRQGHSETQYF	TGTGCCAGCTCACCACGACAGGGACACTCGGAGACCCAGTACTTC
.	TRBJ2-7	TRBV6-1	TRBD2	CASSEGLAGREQYF	TGTGCCAGCAGTGAGGGACTAGCGGGACGCGAGCAGTACTTC
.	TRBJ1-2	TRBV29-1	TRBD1	CSVEDRKYGYTF	TGCAGCGTTGAGGACAGGAAGTATGGCTACACCTTC
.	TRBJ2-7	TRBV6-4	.	CASSEVGSRRYEQYF	TGTGCCAGCAGTGAAGTGGGCTCCCGGAGATACGAGCAGTACTTC